These T cell receptor beta chains were read from a single sample in a study of CD8+CD57+ T cells in acquired aplastic anemia. In TCRdb, the reads were re-called with MiXCR into one record per CDR3 protein. The sample lists about 130,000 distinct CDR3 sequences, 48% occurring once. Sequencing was done on a sample of sorted CD4+, CD8+, or CD8+CD57+ T cells (not recorded which) from PBMCs. Every receptor here comes from a human donor in good health, serving as a control. Each CDR3 is given with its conserved first and last residue. A D gene is named only where the DNA matches it firmly. A row's size may be missing; if present it is once, few, many or a size class.

D gene	V gene	clone size	J gene	CDR3 length	CDR3 DNA	CDR3 protein
TRBD1	TRBV6-1	few	TRBJ1-1	16	TGTGCCAGCAGTCGACAGGGGGCGGTAAGGAACACTGAAGCTTTCTTT	CASSRQGAVRNTEAFF
TRBD2	TRBV5-1	many	TRBJ2-3	16	TGCGCCAGCAGCCCCCGGAGTAGCGGGGGGAGAGATACGCAGTATTTT	CASSPRSSGGRDTQYF
-	TRBV29-1	-	TRBJ2-2	17	TGCAGCGTTGAAGGCAAAGGCGGGCTTTATAACACCGGGGAGCTGTTTTTT	CSVEGKGGLYNTGELFF
TRBD1	TRBV12-3/TRBV12-4	-	TRBJ1-1	13	TGTGCCCCTAGGCAGGGGGCGAACACTGAAGCTTTCTTT	CAPRQGANTEAFF
TRBD1	TRBV20-1	many	TRBJ1-5	13	TGCAGTGCTAGGGGTACAGGGGAGCGGCCCCAGCATTTT	CSARGTGERPQHF
TRBD1	TRBV12-3/TRBV12-4	many	TRBJ2-4	14	TGTGCCAGCAGTTTACACAGGGGGAGAAACATTCAGTACTTC	CASSLHRGRNIQYF
-	TRBV11-2	-	TRBJ1-2	17	TGTGCCAGCAGCCCCCTGGGGTCTGGCAGCCTTAACTATGGCTACACCTTC	CASSPLGSGSLNYGYTF
-	TRBV25-1	-	TRBJ1-1	13	TGTGCCAGCGGACCAGTCTCGAACACTGAAGCTTTCTTT	CASGPVSNTEAFF
TRBD1	TRBV11-1	-	TRBJ2-7	17	TGTGCCAGCAGCCTACGCCTGGGGGCGGGACAGGGGGCTAGTCTGTACTTC	CASSLRLGAGQGASLYF
TRBD2	TRBV7-3	many	TRBJ2-7	15	TGTGCCAGCAGCCGAAGCGGGGGGGCCGACTACGAGCAGTACTTC	CASSRSGGADYEQYF
-	TRBV25-1	-	TRBJ1-5	14	TGTGCCAGCAGTGGTATGGCAGGGAATCAGCCCCAGCATTTT	CASSGMAGNQPQHF
-	TRBV5-4	many	TRBJ2-7	12	TGTGCCAGCAGTCTGAGGGACTACGAGCAGTACTTC	CASSLRDYEQYF
TRBD1	TRBV2	few	TRBJ1-2	15	TGTGCCAGCAGTCGCCCGGGACAGACGGACTATGGCTACACCTTC	CASSRPGQTDYGYTF
TRBD1	TRBV10-3	many	TRBJ1-2	13	TGTGCCATCTCCGGGACAGTTAACTATGGCTACACCTTC	CAISGTVNYGYTF
-	TRBV12-3/TRBV12-4	-	TRBJ2-3	12	TGTGCCAGCAGTTCCCCCCCAGATACGCAGTATTTT	CASSSPPDTQYF
-	TRBV7-9	many	TRBJ1-1	15	TGTGCCAGCAGCTTAGCGCTGGCAGGGACCACTGAAGCTTTCTTT	CASSLALAGTTEAFF
-	TRBV4-3	many	TRBJ2-7	15	TGCGCCAGCAGCCCAGGGTCCAGGGGGACTTACGAGCAGTACTTC	CASSPGSRGTYEQYF
-	TRBV3-1	-	TRBJ2-3	12	TGTGCCAGCAGCCAAGATATGGATACGCAGTATTTT	CASSQDMDTQYF
-	TRBV9	-	TRBJ2-1	10	TGTGCCCGCAGCGGAGAAAGTCAGTTCTTC	CARSGESQFF
TRBD1	TRBV4-1	-	TRBJ2-7	15	TGCGCCAGCAGCCAAGGTCGGCAGGGGGCCTACGAGCAGTACTTC	CASSQGRQGAYEQYF
TRBD2	TRBV20-1	-	TRBJ2-3	18	TGCAGCGCTAGCCCGGGACTAGCGGGGGGGGGTAACACAGATACGCAGTATTTT	CSASPGLAGGGNTDTQYF
-	TRBV29-1	few	TRBJ1-2	11	TGCAGCGTTGGGACCGACTATGGCTACACCTTC	CSVGTDYGYTF
-	TRBV15	-	TRBJ1-5	15	TGTGCCACCAGCAGAGGTCAGGGTGGCAATCAGCCCCAGCATTTT	CATSRGQGGNQPQHF
-	TRBV9	-	TRBJ2-7	13	TGTGCCAGCAGCGTAGCTGACGGCGGGTGGACCTCCTTC	CASSVADGGWTSF
TRBD2	TRBV7-2	-	TRBJ2-7	19	TGTGCCAGCAGCTTAGCGCTAGGTAGGACTAGCGGGGGGGCCTACGAGCAGTACTTC	CASSLALGRTSGGAYEQYF
-	TRBV5-1	many	TRBJ1-4	16	TGCGCCAGCAGCTTGGGCGACGTGGCCCCCACTGAAAAACTGTTTTTT	CASSLGDVAPTEKLFF
-	TRBV15	-	TRBJ2-7	11	TGTGCCACCGGGGGGTTCTACGAGCAGTACTTC	CATGGFYEQYF
-	TRBV5-6	many	TRBJ1-2	13	TGTGCCAGCAGCTTGTCAGGGCCCGGTGGCTACACCTTC	CASSLSGPGGYTF
-	TRBV20-1	many	TRBJ2-5	13	TGCAGTGCGGGGCTAGCGCCACAAGAGACCCAGTACTTC	CSAGLAPQETQYF
TRBD1	TRBV3-1	many	TRBJ2-5	12	TGTGCCAGCAGCCTGGGACAGGGTCACCAGTACTTC	CASSLGQGHQYF
TRBD1	TRBV27	many	TRBJ1-2	14	TGTGCCAGCAGTTTAGCCACAGGGGCGGGGGGCTACACCTTC	CASSLATGAGGYTF
TRBD2	TRBV7-1	many	TRBJ2-1	18	TGTGCCAGCAGCCCAGGACTAGCGGGGGGGAGGGCCTACAATGAGCAGTTCTTC	CASSPGLAGGRAYNEQFF
-	TRBV6-1	many	TRBJ1-3	14	TGTGCCAGCAGGGGAGGTGGATCTGGAAACACCATATATTTT	CASRGGGSGNTIYF
TRBD1	TRBV10-3	-	TRBJ1-6	13	TGTGCCATCGGGGGGGGGACAGGATCACCCCTCCACTTT	CAIGGGTGSPLHF
TRBD1	TRBV12-3/TRBV12-4	-	TRBJ1-2	14	TGTGCCAGCAGTCCTGACAGGGGGAAGAGAGGCTACACCTTC	CASSPDRGKRGYTF
-	TRBV7-2	many	TRBJ1-3	12	TGTGCCAGCAGCTTAGACCGAAACACCATATATTTT	CASSLDRNTIYF